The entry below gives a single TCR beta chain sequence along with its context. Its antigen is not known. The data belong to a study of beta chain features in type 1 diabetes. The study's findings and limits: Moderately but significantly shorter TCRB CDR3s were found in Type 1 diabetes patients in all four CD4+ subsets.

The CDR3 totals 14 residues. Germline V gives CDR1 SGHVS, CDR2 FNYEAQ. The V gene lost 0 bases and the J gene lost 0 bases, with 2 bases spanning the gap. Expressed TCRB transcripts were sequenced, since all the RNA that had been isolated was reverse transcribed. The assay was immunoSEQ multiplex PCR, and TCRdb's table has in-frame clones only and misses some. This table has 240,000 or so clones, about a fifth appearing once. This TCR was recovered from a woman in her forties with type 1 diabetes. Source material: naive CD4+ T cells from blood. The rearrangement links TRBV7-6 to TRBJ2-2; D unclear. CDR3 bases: TGTGCCAGCAGCTTAGCCGCGAACACCGGGGAGCTGTTTTTT. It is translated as CASSLAANTGELFF.